This record concerns one T cell receptor (beta chain) sequence. This specimen belongs to a study of long-term antiretroviral therapy in people with HIV. The CDR3 spans 15 residues. With 0 bases removed from V and 5 bases from J, the gap between germline ends came to 10 bases. From germline, CDR1 is SGHVS and CDR2 FQNEAQ. An immunoSEQ assay, version v3.0, was performed at survey level. TCRdb's copy holds only in-frame clones and misses some; the assay was immunoSEQ multiplex PCR. This sample yields over 30,000 clones, of which over 70% are seen a single time; roughly 6.6% belongs to the top ten. The source was unsorted PBMCs, collected 0.6 years after starting antiretroviral therapy. The chain combines TRBV7-8 with TRBJ2-2; either TRBD1 or TRBD2 may supply D (6 bases each). The TCR comes from a man aged 18 to 29 with HIV. The CDR3 here is CASSLAQGGTGELFF. CDR3 DNA sequence: TGTGCCAGCAGCTTAGCACAGGGAGGTACCGGGGAGCTGTTTTTT.